Included here is one TCR beta chain sequence, with context. The antigen remains undetermined. This record comes from a study of tumor-infiltrating lymphocytes in glioblastoma multiforme. Findings and limits, study-wide: RNA-based TCR sequencing may distort clone frequencies, since cells carry unequal TCR transcript numbers. Functional subtype sorting of these T cells was not performed. Just one glioblastoma patient contributed to the TCR-mutation comparison.

Multiple V-beta primers and a C-beta primer amplified TCRB from RNA. Input was approximately 0.5 ug total RNA, reverse-transcribed with a C-beta primer. TCRdb ran MiXCR on the multiplex PCR reads and lists one entry per CDR3 protein. The sample yields fewer than 40,000 distinct CDR3 sequences, 61% seen once. The ends were cut back, 8 bases at V and 2 bases at J, with 13 bases in the middle. The CDR3 is 14 residues long. Germline V gene data show CDR1 as SGHAT and CDR2 as FQNNGV. The chain employs TRBV11-2 and TRBJ1-3; possibly TRBD1 for D (5 bases). The TCR was taken from a male donor with glioblastoma. Source material: brain tumor tissue. CDR3 residues: CASGWIGAGNTIYF. The CDR3 DNA reads TGTGCCAGCGGTTGGATAGGGGCTGGAAACACCATATATTTT.